This T cell receptor beta chain was captured in a study of blood T cell repertoires in COVID-19. The CDR3 runs to 16 residues. With 5 bases clipped from V and 1 base from J, the junction kept 9 bases outside the gene matches. Germline lookup yields CDR1 MNHEY and CDR2 SMNVEV (reference sequence). This clone was seen a handful of times. The data were produced by immunoSEQ multiplex PCR, yet TCRdb's version contains in-frame clones alone and is incomplete. The data contain roughly 59,000 clones, 65% to 85% of them singletons. This receptor was taken from a human donor in a cohort sampled during active COVID-19. The chain joins TRBV27 to TRBJ2-7, with 9 bases matching TRBD1. Sequenced sample: peripheral blood. In nucleotides, the CDR3 is TGTGCCAGCAGTCTCATGGTAGGACAGGGGTCCTACGAGCAGTACTTC. As protein: CASSLMVGQGSYEQYF.